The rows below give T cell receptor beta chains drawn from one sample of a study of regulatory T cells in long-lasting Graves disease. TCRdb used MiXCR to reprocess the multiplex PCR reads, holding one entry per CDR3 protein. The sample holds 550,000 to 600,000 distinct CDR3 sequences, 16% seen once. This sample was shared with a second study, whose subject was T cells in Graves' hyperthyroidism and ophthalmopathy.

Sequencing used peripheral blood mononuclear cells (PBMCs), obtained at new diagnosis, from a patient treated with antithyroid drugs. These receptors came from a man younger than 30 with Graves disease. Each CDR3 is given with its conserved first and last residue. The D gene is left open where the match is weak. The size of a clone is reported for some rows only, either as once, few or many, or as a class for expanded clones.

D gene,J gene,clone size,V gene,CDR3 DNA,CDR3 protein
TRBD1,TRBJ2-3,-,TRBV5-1,TGCGCCAGCAGCACGCTACAGGGGACCACAGATACGCAGTATTTT,CASSTLQGTTDTQYF
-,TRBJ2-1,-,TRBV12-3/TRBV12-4,TGTGCCAGCAGTTTTTCAGGGGTACCCCACAATGAGCAGTTCTTC,CASSFSGVPHNEQFF
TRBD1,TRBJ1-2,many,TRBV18,TGTGCCAGCTCACCCGCGGACAGGGCGCTTGGCTACACCTTC,CASSPADRALGYTF
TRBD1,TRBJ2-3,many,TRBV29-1,TGCAGTGCTAGAGGGGGCAGCACAGATACGCAGTATTTT,CSARGGSTDTQYF
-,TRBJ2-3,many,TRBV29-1,TGCAGCGTTGTTTGGGGGGCGCGTGGCACAGATACGCAGTATTTT,CSVVWGARGTDTQYF
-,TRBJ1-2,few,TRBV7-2,TGTGCCAGCAGCCCGTATAACTATGGCTACACCTTC,CASSPYNYGYTF
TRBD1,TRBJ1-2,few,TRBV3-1,TGTGCCAGCAGCCGGGGGACAGCTAACTATGGCTACACCTTC,CASSRGTANYGYTF
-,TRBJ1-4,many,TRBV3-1,TGTGCCAGCAGCCAAGGGTTTACTAATGAAAAACTGTTTTTT,CASSQGFTNEKLFF
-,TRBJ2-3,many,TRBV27,TGTGCCAGCAGCCGACTATATTTAGGGGAAGGCACAGATACGCAGTATTTT,CASSRLYLGEGTDTQYF
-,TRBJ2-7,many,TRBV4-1,TGCGCCAGCAGCCAAGGGGCCGAGCAGTACTTC,CASSQGAEQYF
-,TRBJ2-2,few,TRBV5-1,TGCGCCAGCAGCCCCCCTAGCGACACCGGGGAGCTGTTTTTT,CASSPPSDTGELFF
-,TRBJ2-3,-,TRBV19,TGTGCCAGTAGTATACGGAGAGCATCCACAGATACGCAGTATTTT,CASSIRRASTDTQYF
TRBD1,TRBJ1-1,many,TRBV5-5,TGTGCCAGCAGCAAGGACAGGGTTGGCGCTGAAGCTTTCTTT,CASSKDRVGAEAFF
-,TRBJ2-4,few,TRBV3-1,TGTGCCAGCAGCCAATCCTGGGACTCTAAAAACATTCAGTACTTC,CASSQSWDSKNIQYF
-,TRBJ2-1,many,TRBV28,TGTGCCAGCGATAACCCCGGTCTGGCCTACAATGAGCAGTTCTTC,CASDNPGLAYNEQFF
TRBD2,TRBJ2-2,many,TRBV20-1,TGCAGTGCTAGATCCTTAGCGGGAGGGAACACCGGGGAGCTGTTTTTT,CSARSLAGGNTGELFF
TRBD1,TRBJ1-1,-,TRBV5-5,TGTGCCAGCAGCTTTCAACAGGGGACCCAGGGAAAAGTTGAAGCTTTCTTT,CASSFQQGTQGKVEAFF
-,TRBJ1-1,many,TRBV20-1,TGCAGTGCTAGAGATAGGGGACTGAGAGCTTTCTTT,CSARDRGLRAFF
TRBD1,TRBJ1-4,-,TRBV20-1,TGCAGTGCCATCCGGGACAGGATATCAACTAGACTGTTTTTT,CSAIRDRISTRLFF
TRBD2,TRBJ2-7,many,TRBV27,TGTGCCAGCAGTACCGGGACTAGCGGGAGTTTCTTCGAGCAGTACTTC,CASSTGTSGSFFEQYF
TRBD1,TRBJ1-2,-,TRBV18,TGTGCCAGCTCACCACCGGGACAGGGTAATGTCCCGGCTTATGGCTACACCTTC,CASSPPGQGNVPAYGYTF
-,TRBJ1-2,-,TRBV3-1,TGTGCCAGCAGCCAAGATTCCGGACCATTCAACTATGGCTACACCTTC,CASSQDSGPFNYGYTF
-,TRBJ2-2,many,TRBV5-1,TGCGCCAGCAGCTTGGCAGACAGGATGAACACCGGGGAGCTGTTTTTT,CASSLADRMNTGELFF
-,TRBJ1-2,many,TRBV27,TGTGCCAGCAAAACGGGGGGAAATGGCTACACCTTC,CASKTGGNGYTF
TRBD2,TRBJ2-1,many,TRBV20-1,TGCAGTGCTGAGGCTAGCGGGAGCGGACTCAGCTCCTACAATGAGCAGTTCTTC,CSAEASGSGLSSYNEQFF
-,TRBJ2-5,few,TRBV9,TGTGCCAGCAGCGTAGGAGGAGGACGGGGCCAAGAGACCCAGTACTTC,CASSVGGGRGQETQYF
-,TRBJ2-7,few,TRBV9,TGTGCCAGCAGCGTAGGGGGCAGGGCGTCCTACGAGCAGTACTTC,CASSVGGRASYEQYF
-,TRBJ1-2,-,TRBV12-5,TGTGCTAGTGGTTCCCGGGACCGAGCCTATGGCTACACCTTC,CASGSRDRAYGYTF
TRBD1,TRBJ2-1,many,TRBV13,TGTGCCAGCAGCTTACCCCGGACAGGGGGGGATGAGCAGTTCTTC,CASSLPRTGGDEQFF
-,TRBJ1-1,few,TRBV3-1,TGTGCCAGCAGCCGGGAAAGGACTGAAGCTTTCTTT,CASSRERTEAFF
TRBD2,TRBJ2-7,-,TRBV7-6,TGTGCCAGCAGCTCCCGGACTAGCGGGAGGAGAAACGAGCAGTACTTC,CASSSRTSGRRNEQYF
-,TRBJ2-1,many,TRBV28,TGTGCCAGCAGATACACGGTTGGGGGGCCTTACAATGAGCAGTTCTTC,CASRYTVGGPYNEQFF
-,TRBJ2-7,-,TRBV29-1,TGCAGCGTTGAAACCGGGGGTAGGTACGAGCAGTACTTC,CSVETGGRYEQYF
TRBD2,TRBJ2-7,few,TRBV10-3,TGTGCCATCAGTTCCTCGACTAGCAGCCCCTCGGGCGAGCAGTACTTC,CAISSSTSSPSGEQYF
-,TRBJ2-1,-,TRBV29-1,TGCAGCGTTGAACTGGCGGGTGGCTCGAGCTCCTACAATGAGCAGTTCTTC,CSVELAGGSSSYNEQFF
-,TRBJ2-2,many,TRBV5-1,TGTGCCAGCAGCCCCCAGGGTTCCGGGGAGCTGTTTTTT,CASSPQGSGELFF
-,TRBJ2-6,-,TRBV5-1,TGCGCCAGCAGCTCGAACCTGAGGGCCAACGTCCTGACTTTC,CASSSNLRANVLTF
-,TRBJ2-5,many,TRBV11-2,TGTGCCAGCAGCTCACTCCCTAAAGGGTTATTCCAAGAGACCCAGTACTTC,CASSSLPKGLFQETQYF
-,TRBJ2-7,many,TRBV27,TGTGCCAGCAGTTTGGGAGGGGGCACCTACGAGCAGTACTTC,CASSLGGGTYEQYF
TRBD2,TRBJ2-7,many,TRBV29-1,TGCAGCGTGAGGGGAGGGACTAGCTCCTACGAGCAGTACTTC,CSVRGGTSSYEQYF
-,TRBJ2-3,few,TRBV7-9,TGTGCCAGCACCGGGGCCGCCACAGATACGCAGTATTTT,CASTGAATDTQYF
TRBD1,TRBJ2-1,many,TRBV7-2,TGTGCCAGCAGTAAACCGGGACAGGGAGGCAATGAGCAGTTCTTC,CASSKPGQGGNEQFF
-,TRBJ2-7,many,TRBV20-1,TGCAGTGCCACAGGGAGCGGCGGGAGCTCCTACGAGCAGTACTTC,CSATGSGGSSYEQYF
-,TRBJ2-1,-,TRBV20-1,TGCAGTGCTAGTACGGGCCGCAGCTCCTACAATGAGCAGTTCTTC,CSASTGRSSYNEQFF
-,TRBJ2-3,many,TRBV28,TGTGCCAGCAGTTTCTACAACACAGATACGCAGTATTTT,CASSFYNTDTQYF
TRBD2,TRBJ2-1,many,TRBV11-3,TGTGCCAGCAGCTACACACTAGCGGGGGCGAATGAGCAGTTCTTC,CASSYTLAGANEQFF
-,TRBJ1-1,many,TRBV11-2,TGTGCCAGCACCCGCGGGGTCTTGGTGGGGTTT,CASTRGVLVGF
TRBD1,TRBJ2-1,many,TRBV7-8,TGTGCCAGCAGATTAGGCAGACAGGGGAGAAACAATGAGCAGTTCTTC,CASRLGRQGRNNEQFF
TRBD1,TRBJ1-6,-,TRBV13,TGTGCCAGCAGCCGAGGACAGGGTCTGAATTCACCCCTCCACTTT,CASSRGQGLNSPLHF
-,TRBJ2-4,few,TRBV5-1,TGCGCCAGCAGCTTGGGCACAAATGACATTCAGTACTTC,CASSLGTNDIQYF
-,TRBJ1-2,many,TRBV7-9,TGTGCCAGCAGCTTACTGACTTATGGCTACACCTTC,CASSLLTYGYTF